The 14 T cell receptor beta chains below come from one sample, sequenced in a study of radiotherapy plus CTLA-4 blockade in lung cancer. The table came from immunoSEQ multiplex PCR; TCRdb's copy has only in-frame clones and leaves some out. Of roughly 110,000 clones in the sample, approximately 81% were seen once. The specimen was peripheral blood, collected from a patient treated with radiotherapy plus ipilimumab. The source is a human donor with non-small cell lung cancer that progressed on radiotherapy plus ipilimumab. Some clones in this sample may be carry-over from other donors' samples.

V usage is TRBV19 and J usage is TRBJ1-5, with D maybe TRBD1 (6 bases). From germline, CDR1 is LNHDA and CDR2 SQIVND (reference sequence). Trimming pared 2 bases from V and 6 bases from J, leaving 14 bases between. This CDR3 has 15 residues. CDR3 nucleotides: TGTGCCAGTAGTATAAACAGGGCCGGAGGTCAGCCCCAGCATTTT. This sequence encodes CASSINRAGGQPQHF.

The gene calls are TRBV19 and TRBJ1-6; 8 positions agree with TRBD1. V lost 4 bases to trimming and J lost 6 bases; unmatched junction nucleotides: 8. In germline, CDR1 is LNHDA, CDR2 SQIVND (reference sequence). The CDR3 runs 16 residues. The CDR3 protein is CASSNGQGGFNSPLHF. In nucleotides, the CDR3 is TGTGCCAGTAGTAACGGACAGGGTGGTTTTAATTCACCCCTCCACTTT.

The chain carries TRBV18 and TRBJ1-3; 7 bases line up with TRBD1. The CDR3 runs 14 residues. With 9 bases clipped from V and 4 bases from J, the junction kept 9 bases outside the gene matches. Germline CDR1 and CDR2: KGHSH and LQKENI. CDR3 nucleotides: TGTGCCAGTAACCCCGGGACAGACGGAAACACCATATATTTT. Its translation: CASNPGTDGNTIYF.

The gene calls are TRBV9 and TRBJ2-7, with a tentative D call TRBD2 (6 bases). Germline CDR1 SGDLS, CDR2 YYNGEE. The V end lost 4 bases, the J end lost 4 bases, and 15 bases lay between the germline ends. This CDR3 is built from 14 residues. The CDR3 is CASSLGGKGYEQYF. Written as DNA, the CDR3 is TGTGCCAGCAGCCTTGGAGGGAAAGGATACGAGCAGTACTTC.

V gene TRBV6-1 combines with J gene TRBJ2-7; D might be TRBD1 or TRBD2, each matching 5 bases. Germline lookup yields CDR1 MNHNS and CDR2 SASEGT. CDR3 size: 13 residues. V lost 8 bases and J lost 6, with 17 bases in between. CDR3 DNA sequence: TGTGCCAGCCACGGGGACGCCGCTGGCGAGCAGTACTTC. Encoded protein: CASHGDAAGEQYF.

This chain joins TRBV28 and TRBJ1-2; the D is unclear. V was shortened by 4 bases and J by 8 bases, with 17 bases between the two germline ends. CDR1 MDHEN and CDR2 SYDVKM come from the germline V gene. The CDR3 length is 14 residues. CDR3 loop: CASSSWGTSEGYTF. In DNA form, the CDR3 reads TGTGCCAGCAGTTCCTGGGGAACCTCGGAAGGCTACACCTTC.

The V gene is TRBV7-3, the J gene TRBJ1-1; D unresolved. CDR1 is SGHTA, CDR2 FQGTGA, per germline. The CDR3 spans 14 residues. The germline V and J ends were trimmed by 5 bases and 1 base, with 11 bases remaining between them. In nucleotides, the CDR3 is TGTGCCAGCAGCGTCACGTCAGGGAACACTGAAGCTTTCTTT. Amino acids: CASSVTSGNTEAFF. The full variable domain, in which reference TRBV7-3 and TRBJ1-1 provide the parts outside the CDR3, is GAGVSQTPSNKVTEKGKYVELRCDPISGHTALYWYRQSLGQGPEFLIYFQGTGAADDSGLPNDRFFAVRPEGSVSTLKIQRTERGDSAVYLCASSVTSGNTEAFFGQGTRLTVV.

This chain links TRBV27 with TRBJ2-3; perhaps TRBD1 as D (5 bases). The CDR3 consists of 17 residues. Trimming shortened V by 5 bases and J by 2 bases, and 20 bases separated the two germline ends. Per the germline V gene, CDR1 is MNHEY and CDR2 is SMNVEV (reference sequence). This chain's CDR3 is CASSVFSGRGNTDTQYF. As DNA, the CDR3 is TGTGCCAGCAGTGTCTTTTCAGGGCGTGGGAACACAGATACGCAGTATTTT.

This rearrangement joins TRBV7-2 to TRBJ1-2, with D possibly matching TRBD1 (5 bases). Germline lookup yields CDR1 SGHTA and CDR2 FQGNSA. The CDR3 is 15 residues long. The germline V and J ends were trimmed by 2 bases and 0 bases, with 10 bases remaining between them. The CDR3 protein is CASSLRAGTNYGYTF. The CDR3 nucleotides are TGTGCCAGCAGCTTACGGGCAGGGACTAACTATGGCTACACCTTC.

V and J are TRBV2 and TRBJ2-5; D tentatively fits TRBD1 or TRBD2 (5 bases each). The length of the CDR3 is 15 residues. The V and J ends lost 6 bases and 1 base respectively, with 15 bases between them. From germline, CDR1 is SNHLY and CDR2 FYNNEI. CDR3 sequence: CASSASGTIQETQYF. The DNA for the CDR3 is TGTGCCAGCAGCGCGTCCGGGACCATCCAAGAGACCCAGTACTTC.

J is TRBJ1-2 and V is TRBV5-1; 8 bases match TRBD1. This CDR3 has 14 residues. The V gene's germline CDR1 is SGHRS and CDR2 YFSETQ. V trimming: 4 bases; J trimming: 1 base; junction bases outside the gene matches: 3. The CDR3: CASSRGQDNYGYTF. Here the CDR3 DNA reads TGCGCCAGCAGCAGGGGACAGGATAACTATGGCTACACCTTC.

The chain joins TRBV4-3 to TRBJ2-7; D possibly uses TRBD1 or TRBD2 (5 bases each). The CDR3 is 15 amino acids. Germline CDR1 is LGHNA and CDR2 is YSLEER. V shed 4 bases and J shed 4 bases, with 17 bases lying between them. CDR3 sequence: CASSPSGHPLYEQYF. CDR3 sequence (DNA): TGCGCCAGCAGCCCGAGCGGACATCCTCTTTACGAGCAGTACTTC.

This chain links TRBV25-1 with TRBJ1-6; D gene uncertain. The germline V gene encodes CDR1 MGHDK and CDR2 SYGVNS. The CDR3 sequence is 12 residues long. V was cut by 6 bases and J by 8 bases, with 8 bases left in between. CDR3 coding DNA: TGTGCCAGCAGCGCCCTTCATTCACCCCTCCACTTT. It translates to CASSALHSPLHF.

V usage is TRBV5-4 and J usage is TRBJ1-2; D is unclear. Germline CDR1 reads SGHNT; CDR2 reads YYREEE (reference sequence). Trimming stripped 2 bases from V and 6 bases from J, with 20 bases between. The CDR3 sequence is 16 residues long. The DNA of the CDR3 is TGTGCCAGCAGCTTTGGAGGCAGGTTAAGTAGGGATGGCTACACCTTC. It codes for CASSFGGRLSRDGYTF.